Described below is a single T cell receptor beta chain sequence and its context. How the authors handled the data: How many nucleated cells were present was estimated from reference gene primer amplification. Clones were sequenced by immunoSEQ multiplex PCR, and TCRdb holds only the in-frame ones, with some missing. Clonal size and the V and J genes are those of that table, whereas D and trimming came from the DNA. In the table there are 300,000 to 350,000 clones, around 91% of which are singletons. The data originate from a study of blood T cell repertoires in COVID-19. Study-wide context: The United States, Italy and Spain provided the acute and convalescent COVID-19 samples. PBMCs, B-cell-depleted T cells, or T cells were the source of the cDNA or gDNA that made up the material.

The CDR3 spans 16 residues. The V gene is TRBV21-1, the J gene TRBJ1-2; the table's D call, TRBD1, has no DNA check behind it. TRBV21-1 is noted as a pseudogene. The sequence derives from a woman between 18 and 29 years old who had recovered from COVID-19. The sample was peripheral blood. CDR3 sequence: CASGPQVLLTNYGYTF. The CDR3 DNA follows: TGTGCCAGCGGTCCACAGGTCTTGTTGACTAACTATGGCTACACCTTC.